The rows below give T cell receptor beta chains drawn from one sample of a study of blood T cell repertoires in COVID-19. Only in-frame clones appear in the TCRdb table, and some are missing; sequencing was by immunoSEQ multiplex PCR. The sample lists some 250,000 clones; 80% to 85% were seen once. Sequencing input: peripheral blood. The receptors shown here come from a man in his 60s with acute or convalescent COVID-19. Each CDR3 is given with its conserved first and last residue. The order of the fields is CDR3 length, J gene, V gene, clone size, D gene, CDR3 protein, CDR3 DNA. A D gene is named only where the DNA matches it firmly. The size of a clone is reported for some rows only, either as once, few or many, or as a class for expanded clones.

15 | TRBJ2-7 | TRBV10-3 | NA | TRBD2 | CAISAETSGNYEQYF | TGTGCCATCAGTGCCGAGACTAGCGGCAATTACGAGCAGTACTTC
15 | TRBJ2-3 | TRBV7-9 | NA | TRBD1 | CASNPGTGVVFGWYF | TGTGCCAGCAACCCCGGGACAGGGGTTGTTTTCGGTTGGTATTTT
11 | TRBJ2-7 | TRBV25-1 | NA | NA | CASSDRYEQYF | TGTGCCAGCAGTGACCGCTACGAGCAGTACTTC
14 | TRBJ2-7 | TRBV11-1 | NA | NA | CASSLHLQGYEQYF | TGTGCCAGCAGCTTACATCTACAGGGCTACGAGCAGTACTTC
16 | TRBJ2-7 | TRBV7-9 | few | TRBD2 | CASSLVGAGGLYEQYF | TGTGCCAGCAGCTTAGTCGGAGCGGGGGGCCTCTACGAGCAGTACTTC
13 | TRBJ2-7 | TRBV6-5 | NA | NA | CASSYSYDSEQYF | TGTGCCAGCAGTTACTCGTACGACTCCGAGCAGTACTTC
15 | TRBJ1-1 | TRBV28 | NA | NA | CASSPHPPRDTEAFF | TGTGCCAGCAGTCCCCACCCCCCCAGGGACACTGAAGCTTTCTTT
14 | TRBJ2-3 | TRBV20-1 | NA | TRBD1 | CSATDRGPTDTQYF | TGCAGTGCTACTGACAGGGGCCCCACAGATACGCAGTATTTT
20 | TRBJ1-1 | TRBV7-3 | NA | TRBD1 | CVSSLIGTGSSRHRDTEAFF | TGTGTCAGCAGCTTAATCGGGACAGGGTCCTCTCGCCACCGTGACACTGAAGCTTTCTTT
15 | TRBJ2-3 | TRBV6-5 | NA | NA | CAIPLTGSSTDTQYF | TGTGCCATTCCCCTAACGGGGTCTAGCACAGATACGCAGTATTTT
17 | TRBJ2-2 | TRBV7-6 | NA | TRBD2 | CASRPPGLAGGTGELFF | TGTGCCAGCAGGCCCCCGGGACTAGCGGGAGGCACCGGGGAGCTGTTTTTT
14 | TRBJ2-3 | TRBV7-6 | few | TRBD2 | CASSSGLAGDTQYF | TGTGCCAGCAGCTCGGGACTAGCGGGTGATACGCAGTATTTT
15 | TRBJ2-3 | TRBV4-3 | few | NA | CASSQESIGADTQYF | TGCGCCAGCAGCCAAGAATCAATCGGAGCAGATACGCAGTATTTT
14 | TRBJ1-2 | TRBV5-1 | NA | NA | CASSLAPDTYGYTF | TGCGCCAGCAGCTTGGCCCCTGACACCTATGGCTACACCTTC
15 | TRBJ1-1 | TRBV18 | NA | NA | CASSPKQGLNTEAFF | TGTGCCAGCTCACCCAAACAGGGTCTGAACACTGAAGCTTTCTTT